These 11 T cell receptor beta chains originate from one sample sequenced in a study of T-cell memory formation after mild COVID-19 (dated by TCRdb to the early 2020s). Library creation used 5' RACE. This sample was sequenced with an Illumina NovaSeq 6000. TCRdb reanalyzed the raw reads on its own, using fastp at Q25 for trimming and MiXCR for clone calling, and kept in-frame beta chains. Each entry is one CDR3 protein sequence, shown with its most common DNA and genes. Present in this sample are 250,000 to 350,000 distinct CDR3 sequences, 14% of which were seen just once. Clones ranked in the top ten supply roughly 21% of the sample. The sample consisted of PBMCs or a T cell subset sorted from them (not recorded which). The source of these receptors is a man between 18 and 29 years old who had mild COVID-19 (a few samples of this study predate the infection). The sample titles of this study are shuffled in the database, so cell type and time point are left out; the donor was told from shared clones.

Only a few counts were recorded for this clonotype. V gene TRBV5-5 combines with J gene TRBJ2-2, with no clear D. Trimming removed 1 base at V and 2 bases at J, with 6 bases between. The length of the CDR3 is 14 residues. Germline CDR1 SGHKS, CDR2 YYEKEE (reference sequence). CDR3 protein: CASSLLANTGELFF. The DNA of the CDR3 is TGTGCCAGCAGCTTGTTGGCTAACACCGGGGAGCTGTTTTTT.

Details on this clonotype: The junction shows a germline mismatch at one end, possibly a read error. V gene TRBV7-9 combines with J gene TRBJ2-1, with TRBD1 as a possible D gene (6 bases). Germline V gene lookup returns CDR1 SEHNR and CDR2 FQNEAQ (reference sequence). The CDR3 extends over 12 amino acids. CDR3 region: CASSSEAGELFF. The DNA of the CDR3 is TGTGCCAGCAGCTCAGAGGCAGGGGAGCTGTTCTTC.

V is TRBV27 and J is TRBJ1-2; TRBD1 matches at 7 bases. From germline, CDR1 is MNHEY and CDR2 SMNVEV (reference sequence). Trimming took 5 bases from V and 4 from J; bases not matched to a gene: 7. The CDR3 extends over 14 amino acids. CDR3 residues: CASSSYRGSYGYTF. Written as DNA, the CDR3 is TGTGCCAGCAGTAGTTACAGGGGAAGCTATGGCTACACCTTC.

The table lists this clonotype with a few counts. This rearrangement joins TRBV6-5 to TRBJ2-3; D is possibly TRBD2 (6 bases). The CDR3 contains 14 residues. The V end lost 2 bases, the J end lost 6 bases, and 12 bases lay between the germline ends. The germline CDR1 and CDR2 sequences are MNHEY and SVGAGI. The CDR3 here is CASSYGAGLDTQYF. The CDR3 DNA follows: TGTGCCAGCAGTTACGGGGCGGGGTTGGATACGCAGTATTTT.

This clonotype was detected a few times. The chain combines TRBV6-2 or TRBV6-3 with TRBJ1-4, with D tentatively TRBD1 (5 bases). Germline V gene sequence: CDR1 MNHEY, CDR2 SVGEGT. The V and J ends lost 2 bases and 9 bases respectively, with 16 bases between them. The CDR3 spans 15 residues. The CDR3, as DNA: TGTGCCAGCAGTTACGGGGGGTCCGCGTGGAAAAAACTGTTTTTT. Protein: CASSYGGSAWKKLFF.

V gene TRBV9 combines with J gene TRBJ2-1; no firm D call. Trimming removed 0 bases at V and 7 bases at J, with 8 bases between. The germline V gene has CDR1 SGDLS and CDR2 YYNGEE. The CDR3 runs to 13 residues. CDR3 protein: CASSVAPWNEQFF. The CDR3 nucleotides are TGTGCCAGCAGCGTAGCTCCGTGGAATGAGCAGTTCTTC.

CDR3 sequence (DNA): TGCGCCAGCAGCTCAGGGGGCGAGAATATTGGTGAGCAGTTCTTC. The encoded protein is CASSSGGENIGEQFF. The genes are TRBV5-1 and TRBJ2-1; 8 bases fit TRBD1. The V gene's germline CDR1 is SGHRS and CDR2 YFSETQ. This CDR3 region has 15 residues. J lost 9 bases, V lost 3 bases, and 11 bases had no gene match.

This clonotype turned up a few times. This chain joins TRBV20-1 and TRBJ2-3, with no clear D. CDR1 and CDR2 from the germline V gene are DFQATT and SNEGSKA (reference sequence). The V end was cut by 5 bases, the J end by 1 base, with 7 bases between. CDR3 length: 12 amino acids. The CDR3 DNA reads as TGCAGTGCTCTTCGGGGCACAGATACGCAGTATTTT. Protein product: CSALRGTDTQYF.

This clonotype has more than one count but fewer than ten. This rearrangement joins TRBV6-6 to TRBJ1-2; the D is unclear. V lost 2 bases and J 8 bases, leaving 12 bases between the germline ends. This CDR3 has 13 residues. The V gene's germline CDR1 is MNHNY and CDR2 SVGAGI (reference sequence). CDR3 sequence reads: CASSYKAERGYTF. For the CDR3, the DNA is TGTGCCAGCAGTTACAAGGCAGAACGGGGCTACACCTTC.

This clonotype was seen only a few times. The CDR3, as DNA: TGCAGTGCTAGAGATGGGCAGGGGCGATCCTCCTACAATGAGCAGTTCTTC. Encoded protein: CSARDGQGRSSYNEQFF. The V call is TRBV20-1, the J call TRBJ2-1, with D perhaps TRBD1 (6 bases). This CDR3 is built from 17 residues. Trimming stripped 0 bases from V and 0 bases from J, with 15 bases between. Germline CDR1 and CDR2: DFQATT and SNEGSKA (reference sequence).

The chain combines TRBV20-1 with TRBJ2-5, with D unclear. V lost 3 bases to trimming and J lost 4 bases, with 6 bases between them. Germline V gene data show CDR1 as DFQATT and CDR2 as SNEGSKA (reference sequence). There are 11 residues in the CDR3. CDR3 residues: CSASVAETQYF. CDR3 sequence (DNA): TGCAGTGCTAGTGTTGCAGAGACCCAGTACTTC.